One and the same sample provided the 8 T cell receptor beta chains below, sequenced in a study of T cell responses to AZD1222 COVID-19 vaccine. Profiled with immunoSEQ multiplex PCR; TCRdb holds only in-frame clones, not every one. This listing includes some 150,000 clones. Sequencing was carried out using peripheral blood. The source of these receptors is an adult in good health.

V usage is TRBV12-3 or TRBV12-4 and J usage is TRBJ2-3; no clear D gene. The CDR3 has 11 residues. V shed 3 bases and J shed 8 bases, with 6 bases lying between them. The CDR3 DNA sequence: TGTGCCAGCAGTTTTGTGGGTACGCAGTATTTT. Residues: CASSFVGTQYF.

The chain couples TRBV20-1 to TRBJ1-2, with 8 positions matching TRBD1. Per the germline V gene, CDR1 is DFQATT and CDR2 is SNEGSKA (reference sequence). With V trimmed by 3 bases and J by 7 bases, 13 bases remained unmatched. The CDR3 loop spans 15 amino acids. The CDR3 spells CSASTGGAPGVGYTF. The CDR3 nucleotides read TGCAGTGCTAGTACAGGGGGGGCGCCTGGTGTTGGCTACACCTTC.

V gene TRBV7-2 combines with J gene TRBJ1-2; D is undetermined. Germline V gives CDR1 SGHTA, CDR2 FQGNSA. This CDR3 region has 14 residues. The germline V and J ends were trimmed by 3 bases and 4 bases, with 12 bases remaining between them. CDR3 sequence (DNA): TGTGCCAGCAGCTTTGGCACTTCTTCCTATGGCTACACCTTC. Its translation is CASSFGTSSYGYTF.

The rearrangement uses TRBV2 and TRBJ1-5, with no clear D. Germline CDR1 SNHLY, CDR2 FYNNEI. Trimming shortened V by 4 bases and J by 0 bases, and 16 bases separated the two germline ends. The CDR3 consists of 17 residues. The CDR3 DNA reads as TGTGCCAGCAGTGGTCGTGAACAACCGTATAGCAATCAGCCCCAGCATTTT. It is translated as CASSGREQPYSNQPQHF. Based on the CDR3 plus reference TRBV2 and TRBJ1-5, the full variable domain is EPEVTQTPSHQVTQMGQEVILRCVPISNHLYFYWYRQILGQKVEFLVSFYNNEISEKSEIFDDQFSVERPDGSNFTLKIRSTKLEDSAMYFCASSGREQPYSNQPQHFGDGTRLSIL.

The rearrangement uses TRBV28 and TRBJ1-1; the D gene is possibly TRBD1 (5 bases). This CDR3 region has 15 residues. V lost 5 bases, J lost 5 bases, and 18 bases lay in between. CDR1 and CDR2 from the germline V gene are MDHEN and SYDVKM. CDR3 in amino acids: CASSLVGGRGTEAFF. For the CDR3, the DNA is TGTGCCAGCAGTCTTGTCGGGGGGAGGGGAACTGAAGCTTTCTTT.

The gene calls are TRBV19 and TRBJ1-1; 7 positions agree with TRBD1. V trimming: 5 bases; J trimming: 10 bases; junction bases outside the gene matches: 7. Germline V lookup: CDR1 LNHDA, CDR2 SQIVND (reference sequence). The length of the CDR3 is 12 residues. CDR3 sequence: CASSPNDRAAFF. The CDR3 DNA is TGTGCCAGTAGTCCTAATGACAGGGCAGCTTTCTTT.

V is TRBV6-5 and J is TRBJ2-7; 10 positions agree with TRBD1. With 8 bases clipped from V and 2 bases from J, the junction kept 9 bases outside the gene matches. This CDR3 spans 15 amino acids. Per the germline V gene, CDR1 is MNHEY and CDR2 is SVGAGI. CDR3: CASQRGTGVTYEQYF. CDR3 DNA sequence: TGTGCCAGCCAAAGAGGGACAGGGGTTACCTACGAGCAGTACTTC.

The V call is TRBV24-1, the J call TRBJ2-1, with 7 bases aligning to TRBD2. This CDR3 is 16 amino acids long. Germline V CDR1 and CDR2: KGHDR, SFDVKD. V shed 3 bases, J shed 7 bases, and the junction held 11 bases outside the gene matches. DNA of the CDR3: TGTGCCACCAGTGATAACGGGGTCGGACTAGGAAATGAGCAGTTCTTC. Protein product: CATSDNGVGLGNEQFF.